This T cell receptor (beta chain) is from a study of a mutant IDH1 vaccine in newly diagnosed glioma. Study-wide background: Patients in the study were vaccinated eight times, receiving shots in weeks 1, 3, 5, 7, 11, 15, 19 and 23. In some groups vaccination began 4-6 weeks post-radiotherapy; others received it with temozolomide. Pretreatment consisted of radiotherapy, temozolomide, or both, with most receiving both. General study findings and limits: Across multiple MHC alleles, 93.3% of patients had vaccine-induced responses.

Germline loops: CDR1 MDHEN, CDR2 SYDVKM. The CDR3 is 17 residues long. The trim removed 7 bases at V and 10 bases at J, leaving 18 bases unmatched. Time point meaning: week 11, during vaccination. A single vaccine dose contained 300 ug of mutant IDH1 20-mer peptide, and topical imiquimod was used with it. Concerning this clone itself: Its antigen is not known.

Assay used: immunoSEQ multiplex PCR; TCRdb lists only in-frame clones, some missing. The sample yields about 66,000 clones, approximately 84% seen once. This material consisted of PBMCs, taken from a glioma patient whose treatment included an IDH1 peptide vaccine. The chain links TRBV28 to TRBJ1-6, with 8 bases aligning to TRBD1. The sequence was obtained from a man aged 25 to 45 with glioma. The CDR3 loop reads CASTTPGVRGHDSPLHF. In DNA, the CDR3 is TGTGCCAGCACGACACCAGGGGTCAGGGGGCACGACTCACCCCTCCACTTT.